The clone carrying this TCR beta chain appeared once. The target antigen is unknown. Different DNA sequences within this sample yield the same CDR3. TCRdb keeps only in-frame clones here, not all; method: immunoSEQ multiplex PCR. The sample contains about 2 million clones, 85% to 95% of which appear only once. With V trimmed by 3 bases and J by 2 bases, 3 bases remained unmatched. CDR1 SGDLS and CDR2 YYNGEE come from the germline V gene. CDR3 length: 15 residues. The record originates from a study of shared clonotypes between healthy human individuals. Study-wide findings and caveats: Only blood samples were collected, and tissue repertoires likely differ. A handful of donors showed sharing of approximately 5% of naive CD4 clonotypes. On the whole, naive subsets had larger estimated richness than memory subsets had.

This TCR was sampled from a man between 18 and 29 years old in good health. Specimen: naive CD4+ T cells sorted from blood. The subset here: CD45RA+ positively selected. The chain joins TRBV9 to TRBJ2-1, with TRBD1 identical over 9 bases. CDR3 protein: CASSAGTGPYNEQFF. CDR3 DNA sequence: TGTGCCAGCAGCGCGGGGACAGGGCCCTACAATGAGCAGTTCTTC.